This TCR beta chain was recorded in a study of blood T cell repertoires in COVID-19. Study-level background: Italy, Spain and the United States were the sources of the convalescent and acute COVID-19 samples. From T cells, B-cell-depleted T cells, or PBMCs came the material, which was cDNA or gDNA.

This clone is a singleton in its sample. As originally analysed: The authors estimated nucleated cell counts from reference gene primer amplification. Data came from immunoSEQ multiplex PCR; TCRdb stores just in-frame clones and leaves some out. V and J calls and clone size are copied from that table; D and trimming were computed from the DNA. The sample yields roughly 300,000 clones, more than 75% seen once. The CDR3 extends over 15 amino acids. V dropped 1 base and J dropped 7 bases, with 17 bases sitting between them. Looked up from germline, CDR1 is MGHRA and CDR2 is YSYEKL. The receptor's source is a woman aged 45-65 years who had recovered from COVID-19. Sequenced material: peripheral blood. The chain joins TRBV4-1 to TRBJ2-7, with D possibly matching TRBD2 (6 bases). The CDR3 sequence: CASSQVSLAGREQYF. DNA for the CDR3: TGCGCCAGCAGCCAAGTTAGTCTCGCGGGAAGGGAGCAGTACTTC.